The rows below give T cell receptor beta chains drawn from one sample of a study of blood T cell repertoires in COVID-19. Clones were sequenced by immunoSEQ multiplex PCR, and TCRdb holds only the in-frame ones, with some missing. The data show approximately 160,000 clones, 65% to 85% seen once. Sequenced material: peripheral blood. Receptors were obtained from a woman aged 80 or over with acute or convalescent COVID-19. Both conserved end residues are part of each CDR3. The D gene is left open where the match is weak. Clone size is not always given. Where it is, it says once, few, many or a class for expanded clones.

CDR3 protein,CDR3 DNA,V gene,J gene,D gene,clone size,CDR3 length
CASSLSNYGYTF,TGTGCCAGCAGCCTCTCTAACTATGGCTACACCTTC,TRBV3-1/TRBV3-2,TRBJ1-2,-,-,12
CASSEEAGGMGQPQHF,TGTGCCAGCAGTGAAGAGGCAGGGGGTATGGGTCAGCCCCAGCATTTT,TRBV2,TRBJ1-5,TRBD1,-,16
CASSGHSHGYTF,TGTGCCAGCAGCGGACATTCCCATGGCTACACCTTC,TRBV6-5,TRBJ1-2,-,-,12
CASSESGGSIGELFF,TGTGCCAGCAGTGAATCAGGGGGCTCGATCGGGGAGCTGTTTTTT,TRBV6-1,TRBJ2-2,TRBD1,-,15
CASSFNSYNSPLHF,TGTGCCAGCAGCTTTAACTCCTATAATTCACCCCTCCACTTT,TRBV7-2,TRBJ1-6,-,few,14
CATSDAGGGGELFF,TGTGCCACCAGTGATGCAGGGGGCGGCGGGGAGCTGTTTTTT,TRBV24-1,TRBJ2-2,TRBD1,once,14
CSVIPGQGASEQYF,TGCAGCGTGATACCCGGACAGGGGGCGTCCGAGCAGTACTTC,TRBV29-1,TRBJ2-7,TRBD1,-,14
CASSTWDSMVGKLFF,TGTGCCAGCAGTACATGGGACAGCATGGTCGGAAAACTGTTTTTT,TRBV27,TRBJ1-4,TRBD1,few,15
CASYKDRVLSGANVLTF,TGTGCCAGTTATAAGGACAGGGTTCTCTCTGGGGCCAACGTCCTGACTTTC,TRBV7-9,TRBJ2-6,TRBD1,once,17
CASTKGQGLNSPLHF,TGTGCCAGCACTAAGGGACAGGGGCTGAATTCACCCCTCCACTTT,TRBV5-6,TRBJ1-6,TRBD1,-,15
CASRQVVLGNSPLHF,TGCGCCAGCCGACAGGTGGTCTTGGGTAATTCACCCCTCCACTTT,TRBV5-1,TRBJ1-6,-,-,15
CASSFWGGAGTDTQYF,TGTGCCAGCAGCTTCTGGGGGGGGGCCGGTACAGATACGCAGTATTTT,TRBV5-4,TRBJ2-3,-,once,16
CASSLGVTSGLNEQFF,TGTGCCAGCAGCTTGGGAGTGACTAGCGGCCTCAATGAGCAGTTCTTC,TRBV5-4,TRBJ2-1,TRBD2,-,16
CASSYSPPGSLPGELFF,TGTGCCAGCAGTTACTCGCCCCCGGGATCCCTGCCCGGGGAGCTGTTTTTT,TRBV6-2/TRBV6-3,TRBJ2-2,-,-,17
CASSSGLPPYEQYF,TGTGCCAGCAGTTCGGGACTACCTCCCTACGAGCAGTACTTC,TRBV6-5,TRBJ2-7,TRBD2,-,14
CSASVAGGVETQYF,TGCAGTGCTAGTGTAGCGGGAGGGGTGGAGACCCAGTACTTC,TRBV20-1,TRBJ2-5,TRBD2,-,14
CASSERGQGSPGANVLTF,TGTGCCAGCAGTGAACGGGGACAGGGTAGCCCTGGGGCCAACGTCCTGACTTTC,TRBV2,TRBJ2-6,TRBD1,-,18
CASSDPFTGGGYSNQPQHF,TGTGCCAGCAGTGATCCGTTCACAGGTGGGGGCTATAGCAATCAGCCCCAGCATTTT,TRBV6-1,TRBJ1-5,-,-,19
CASSIRMTGSRSGNTIYF,TGTGCCAGTAGTATTAGGATGACAGGTTCTCGCTCTGGAAACACCATATATTTT,TRBV19,TRBJ1-3,-,once,18
CASSFSLEGDNSPLHF,TGTGCCAGCAGTTTCTCTCTTGAAGGGGATAATTCACCCCTCCACTTT,TRBV6-5,TRBJ1-6,-,-,16
CASRNRNTEAFF,TGCGCCAGCCGGAACAGGAACACTGAAGCTTTCTTT,TRBV5-1,TRBJ1-1,-,few,12
CASSYRGTSGNTIYF,TGTGCCAGCAGCTACAGGGGTACCTCTGGAAACACCATATATTTT,TRBV3-1/TRBV3-2,TRBJ1-3,TRBD1,-,15
CASSYPGAGANVLTF,TGTGCCAGCAGTTACCCGGGGGCTGGGGCCAACGTCCTGACTTTC,TRBV6-5,TRBJ2-6,-,-,15
CASSQDLAGAKNIQYF,TGCGCCAGCAGCCAAGACCTTGCGGGGGCCAAAAACATTCAGTACTTC,TRBV4-3,TRBJ2-4,-,-,16
CSASPKRGYTF,TGCAGTGCTAGTCCCAAGCGGGGCTACACCTTC,TRBV20-1,TRBJ1-2,-,few,11
CASRRDREGYGYTF,TGTGCCAGCAGGAGGGACAGGGAAGGCTATGGCTACACCTTC,TRBV2,TRBJ1-2,TRBD1,few,14
CASSVNPGTSMNEQFF,TGCGCCAGCAGCGTCAACCCTGGGACTAGCATGAATGAGCAGTTCTTC,TRBV5-1,TRBJ2-1,TRBD2,-,16
CASSPQGGYTF,TGTGCCAGCAGTCCACAGGGCGGCTACACCTTC,TRBV2,TRBJ1-2,-,-,11
CASSPSTGEETQYF,TGTGCCAGCAGTCCCTCGACAGGGGAAGAGACCCAGTACTTC,TRBV6-5,TRBJ2-5,TRBD1,-,14
CASSLGGTSGNTIYF,TGTGCCAGCAGCTTAGGAGGAACCTCTGGAAACACCATATATTTT,TRBV11-3,TRBJ1-3,-,-,15
CASSTPVGGQETQYF,TGCGCCAGCAGCACTCCCGTCGGGGGACAAGAGACCCAGTACTTC,TRBV5-1,TRBJ2-5,-,-,15
CASSYPGGATNEQFF,TGTGCCAGCAGTTACCCCGGGGGGGCCACAAATGAGCAGTTCTTC,TRBV6-5,TRBJ2-1,TRBD2,-,15
CSVEGQGTGELFF,TGCAGCGTTGAAGGACAGGGAACCGGGGAGCTGTTTTTT,TRBV29-1,TRBJ2-2,TRBD1,few,13
CASSTGGYGYTF,TGCGCCAGCTCAACAGGGGGATACGGCTACACCTTC,TRBV5-1,TRBJ1-2,TRBD1,-,12
CASSIASEGVSTEAFF,TGTGCCAGCAGCATCGCCTCCGAGGGGGTGAGCACTGAAGCTTTCTTT,TRBV9,TRBJ1-1,-,few,16
CASRYDDSATQQYF,TGTGCCAGTAGGTATGATGATTCCGCTACGCAGCAGTACTTC,TRBV19,TRBJ2-7,-,-,14
CASSSGGASQYEQYF,TGTGCCAGCAGCTCCGGGGGGGCTAGTCAGTACGAGCAGTACTTC,TRBV9,TRBJ2-7,TRBD2,few,15
CASSWQGYEKLFF,TGTGCCAGCTCATGGCAGGGGTATGAAAAACTGTTTTTT,TRBV18,TRBJ1-4,-,-,13
CASSLPGHNQPQHF,TGTGCCAGCAGCTTACCGGGACATAATCAGCCCCAGCATTTT,TRBV7-9,TRBJ1-5,-,-,14
CASSPLVGGGRQQYF,TGCGCCAGCAGCCCCCTTGTGGGCGGGGGTAGGCAGCAGTACTTC,TRBV5-1,TRBJ2-7,TRBD2,-,15
CASSENRGSGNTIYF,TGTGCCAGCAGTGAAAACAGGGGCTCTGGAAACACCATATATTTT,TRBV2,TRBJ1-3,TRBD1,-,15
CASSYLAGVADTQYF,TGTGCCAGCAGCTACCTAGCGGGAGTGGCAGATACGCAGTATTTT,TRBV7-9,TRBJ2-3,TRBD2,-,15